Reported below is one T cell receptor (beta chain). These data originate in a study of blood T cell repertoires in COVID-19. Across the study: COVID-19 samples, acute and convalescent, were from the United States, Italy and Spain.

Recruits, aged roughly 18 to 100 years, lived in 25 or so US areas. Researchers sorted participants into cohorts using their self-reported clinical history. Two negative PCRs, clearance, or symptom resolution characterized the recovered Cohort 3 donors. Sequenced by immunoSEQ multiplex PCR; TCRdb stores in-frame clones only, minus some. The sample has about 150,000 clones, around 84% seen once. The V and J ends lost 7 bases and 1 base respectively, with 16 bases between them. Germline V CDR1 and CDR2: MDHEN, SYDVKM. The CDR3 covers 15 residues. The chain uses TRBV28 and TRBJ2-5; D ambiguous. The sample consisted of PBMCs or T cells enriched from blood (not recorded which). This sequence was found in a woman aged 45-65 years who had recovered from COVID-19. CDR3 residues: CASNGSGTGQETQYF. The DNA for the CDR3 is TGTGCCAGCAACGGGTCCGGTACGGGCCAAGAGACCCAGTACTTC.